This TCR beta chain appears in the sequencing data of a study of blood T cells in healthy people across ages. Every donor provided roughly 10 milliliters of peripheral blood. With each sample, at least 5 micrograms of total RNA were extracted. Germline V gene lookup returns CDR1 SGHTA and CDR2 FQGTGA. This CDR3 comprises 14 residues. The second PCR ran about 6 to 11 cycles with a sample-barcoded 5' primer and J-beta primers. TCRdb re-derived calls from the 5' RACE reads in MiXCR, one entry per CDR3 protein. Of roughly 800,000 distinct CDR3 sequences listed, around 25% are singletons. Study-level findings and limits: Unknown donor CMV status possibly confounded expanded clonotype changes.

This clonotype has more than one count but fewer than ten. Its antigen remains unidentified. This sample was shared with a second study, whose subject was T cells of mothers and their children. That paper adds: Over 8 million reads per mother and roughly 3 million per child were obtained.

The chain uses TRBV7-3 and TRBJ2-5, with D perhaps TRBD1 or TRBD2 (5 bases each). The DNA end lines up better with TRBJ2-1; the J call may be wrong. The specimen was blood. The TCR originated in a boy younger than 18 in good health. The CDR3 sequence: CASRLGTAYNEQFF. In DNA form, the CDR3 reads TGTGCCAGCAGATTGGGGACGGCTTACAATGAGCAGTTCTTC.